Shown below are 20 T cell receptor beta chains from a single sample sequenced in a study of CD8 T cells in Susac syndrome. With random hexamers, roughly 0.5 to 1 ug RNA was reverse transcribed. In TCRdb, the immunoSEQ multiplex PCR reads were re-called with MiXCR into one record per CDR3 protein. The sample has tens of thousands of distinct CDR3 sequences, approximately 93% seen once; the top ten hold 0.5% to 0.6%. Sequencing was performed on CD8+ T cells from PBMCs. The source is a human donor in good health.

This clonotype was counted only a few times. The V and J genes are TRBV5-1 and TRBJ2-5, with D possibly TRBD1 on 6 matching bases. The V end lost 3 bases, the J end lost 3 bases, and 12 bases lay between the germline ends. CDR1 is SGHRS and CDR2 is YFSETQ in the germline V gene. The length of the CDR3 is 14 residues. CDR3 DNA sequence: TGCGCCAGCAGCTGGACAGTACCAAAAGAGACCCAGTACTTC. Its protein is CASSWTVPKETQYF.

The chain links TRBV12-3 or TRBV12-4 to TRBJ2-3, with 7 bases aligning to TRBD1. There are 14 residues in the CDR3. V dropped 6 bases and J dropped 0; count of bases not matched to a gene: 3. CDR3 DNA sequence: TGTGCCAGCAGCAAGACAGGGAGCACAGATACGCAGTATTTT. Translation gives CASSKTGSTDTQYF.

The CDR3 loop reads CASSQVDGREQFF. CDR3 sequence (DNA): TGCGCCAGCAGCCAAGTCGACGGGAGGGAGCAGTTCTTC. The chain has TRBV4-1 and TRBJ2-1; 7 nucleotides agree with TRBD2. Unmatched junction bases numbered 4, after V lost 1 base and J lost 10 bases. CDR1 and CDR2 from the germline V gene are MGHRA and YSYEKL. The CDR3 is made up of 13 amino acids.

CDR3 sequence: CASSYSGGSAGTQYF. Here the CDR3 DNA reads TGTGCCAGCAGTTACTCCGGGGGGTCGGCGGGGACCCAGTACTTC. This chain joins TRBV6-6 and TRBJ2-5; 7 bases are a match to TRBD2. Germline CDR1 MNHNY, CDR2 SVGAGI (reference sequence). The length of the CDR3 is 15 residues. Unmatched junction bases numbered 8, after V lost 0 bases and J lost 7 bases.

The chain carries TRBV2 and TRBJ2-7; 9 bases map to TRBD1. Germline-derived CDR1 and CDR2 are SNHLY and FYNNEI. The CDR3 is 14 residues long. The junction had 13 bases not matched to a gene; V was cut back by 9 bases and J by 7 bases. CDR3 in amino acids: CASTPDRGLREQYF. In nucleotides, the CDR3 is TGTGCCAGTACCCCGGACAGGGGTCTGCGGGAGCAGTACTTC.

The V gene is TRBV24-1, the J gene TRBJ1-2; D remains ambiguous. CDR3 length: 14 amino acids. Germline lookup yields CDR1 KGHDR and CDR2 SFDVKD. V shed 4 bases and J shed 3 bases, with 11 bases lying between them. Here the CDR3 DNA reads TGTGCCACCAGTGACCCCGACGGGGACTATGGCTACACCTTC. It is translated as CATSDPDGDYGYTF.

The chain carries TRBV7-9 and TRBJ2-7; perhaps TRBD2 as D (6 bases). Germline V gene data show CDR1 as SEHNR and CDR2 as FQNEAQ (reference sequence). The CDR3 has 12 residues. V lost 5 bases to trimming and J lost 7 bases, with 12 bases between them. The CDR3 is CASSLGLLEQYF. The CDR3 nucleotides read TGTGCCAGCAGCCTGGGACTTCTAGAGCAGTACTTC.

This clonotype was counted a single time. The chain has TRBV18 and TRBJ2-5; 7 bases agree with TRBD1. The CDR3 contains 15 residues. After removal of 3 bases from V and 2 bases from J, the junction contained 6 bases not matched to a gene. The germline CDR1 and CDR2 sequences are KGHSH and LQKENI. CDR3 protein: CASSPDRVEQETQYF. CDR3 bases: TGTGCCAGCTCACCTGACAGGGTCGAACAAGAGACCCAGTACTTC. The full variable domain, with the rest looked up from reference TRBV18 and TRBJ2-5, is NAGVMQNPRHLVRRRGQEARLRCSPMKGHSHVYWYRQLPEEGLKFMVYLQKENIIDESGMPKERFSAEFPKEGPSILRIQQVVRGDSAAYFCASSPDRVEQETQYFGPGTRLLVL.

This rearrangement joins TRBV7-9 to TRBJ1-5, with 8 bases matching TRBD1. Unmatched junction bases numbered 8, after V lost 1 base and J lost 6 bases. The CDR3 has 16 residues. CDR1 SEHNR and CDR2 FQNEAQ come from the germline V gene (reference sequence). The CDR3 protein is CASSLVAGGPLQPQHF. The CDR3 DNA reads as TGTGCCAGCAGCTTAGTGGCAGGGGGCCCCCTTCAGCCCCAGCATTTT.

V usage is TRBV2 and J usage is TRBJ1-5; D might be TRBD1 (6 bases). V was clipped by 1 base and J by 7 bases, with 14 bases between them. The CDR3 has 15 amino acids. Germline V gene lookup returns CDR1 SNHLY and CDR2 FYNNEI. CDR3 loop: CASSEERGEDQPQHF. The CDR3 DNA follows: TGTGCCAGCAGTGAAGAAAGGGGGGAAGACCAGCCCCAGCATTTT.

This clonotype was detected a few times. The CDR3 reads CASRPGPRQTAFF. CDR3 DNA: TGTGCCAGCAGGCCTGGACCGCGACAGACGGCTTTCTTT. The V call is TRBV6-2 or TRBV6-3, the J call TRBJ1-1; possible D gene TRBD1, 5 bases. From germline, CDR1 is MNHEY and CDR2 SVGEGT. This CDR3 has 13 residues. Trimming pared 6 bases from V and 11 bases from J, leaving 19 bases between.

V usage is TRBV27 and J usage is TRBJ1-1; no definite D call. This CDR3 contains 14 residues. Germline CDR1 is MNHEY and CDR2 is SMNVEV (reference sequence). The ends were cut back, 5 bases at V and 1 base at J, with 11 bases in the middle. CDR3 DNA: TGTGCCAGCAGTCCGGTCACTGAGAACACTGAAGCTTTCTTT. This codes for CASSPVTENTEAFF.

The V and J genes are TRBV2 and TRBJ2-1; a weak D match, TRBD1 (7 bases). Per germline, CDR1 SNHLY and CDR2 FYNNEI. Trimming took 11 bases from V and 8 from J, leaving 16 bases between them. This CDR3 region has 12 residues. For the CDR3, the DNA is TGTGCCTGGAGACAGGGAGGCGATGAGCAGTTCTTC. It encodes CAWRQGGDEQFF.

The chain recombines TRBV2 with TRBJ2-1; 12 bases are a match to TRBD2. The V gene's germline CDR1 is SNHLY and CDR2 FYNNEI. V dropped 6 bases and J dropped 2; count of bases not matched to a gene: 2. The length of the CDR3 is 15 residues. The chain's CDR3 is CASRRTSGTYNEQFF. For the CDR3, the DNA is TGTGCCAGCAGGCGGACTAGCGGGACCTACAATGAGCAGTTCTTC. The full variable domain, with the rest looked up from reference TRBV2 and TRBJ2-1, is EPEVTQTPSHQVTQMGQEVILRCVPISNHLYFYWYRQILGQKVEFLVSFYNNEISEKSEIFDDQFSVERPDGSNFTLKIRSTKLEDSAMYFCASRRTSGTYNEQFFGPGTRLTVL.

The J gene is TRBJ2-3, the V gene TRBV13, with 12 bases that match TRBD2. The germline V gene has CDR1 PRHDT and CDR2 FYEKMQ (reference sequence). The trim removed 5 bases at V and 3 bases at J, leaving 12 bases unmatched. The CDR3 spans 18 residues. The CDR3 sequence is CASSPSPGLAGHTDTQYF. The CDR3 nucleotides are TGTGCCAGCAGCCCCTCTCCGGGACTAGCGGGCCATACAGATACGCAGTATTTT.

The rearrangement joins TRBV29-1 to TRBJ2-5, with D possibly matching TRBD1 (5 bases). Germline-derived CDR1 and CDR2 are SQVTM and ANQGSEA. V lost 2 bases to trimming and J lost 5 bases, with 15 bases between them. The CDR3 has 14 residues. DNA of the CDR3: TGCAGCGTTGAACGAGACAGCCCATGGGAGACCCAGTACTTC. Its protein product is CSVERDSPWETQYF.

The V call is TRBV29-1, the J call TRBJ2-3; D not certain. The length of the CDR3 is 13 residues. Germline values: CDR1 SQVTM, CDR2 ANQGSEA. With 3 bases removed from V and 5 bases from J, the gap between germline ends came to 12 bases. CDR3 DNA: TGCAGCGTTGAGGGCCTAGTCGTAGATACGCAGTATTTT. Its translation: CSVEGLVVDTQYF.

The chain joins TRBV27 to TRBJ2-1; no definite D call. Germline CDR1 is MNHEY and CDR2 is SMNVEV (reference sequence). V lost 2 bases to trimming and J lost 3 bases, with 5 bases between them. The length of the CDR3 is 13 residues. CDR3 nucleotide sequence: TGTGCCAGCAGTTTAATGGGCTACAATGAGCAGTTCTTC. It is translated as CASSLMGYNEQFF.

The V call is TRBV29-1, the J call TRBJ2-1; D is uncertain. Germline V gene sequence: CDR1 SQVTM, CDR2 ANQGSEA. The CDR3 spans 12 residues. Between the trimmed V and J ends, which lost 7 bases and 6 bases, there was a span of 13 bases. The CDR3 sequence is CSDHSFTNEQFF. In DNA, the CDR3 is TGCAGCGACCACAGTTTTACCAATGAGCAGTTCTTC.

The CDR3, as DNA: TGTGCCAGCACCGGACAGGGAGCGGAGACCCAGTACTTC. As protein: CASTGQGAETQYF. V is TRBV6-5 and J is TRBJ2-5; TRBD1 matches at 8 bases. The CDR3 runs 13 residues. Trimming at V came to 7 bases and at J to 5 bases, leaving 6 bases not matched to a gene. CDR1 and CDR2 from the germline V gene are MNHEY and SVGAGI.